This T cell receptor beta chain was sequenced for a study of T cells in Graves' hyperthyroidism and ophthalmopathy. Study results and caveats: In blood, most of the thyroid clonotypes expanded above 0.001 were also present.

This clonotype was found many times. Its target is unknown. Template material for amplifying TCR beta CDR3 regions consisted of RNA transcripts. HTBI primers were employed in a first-round RT-PCR of the TCR CDR3. Each CDR3 protein is one row after TCRdb ran MiXCR on the multiplex PCR reads. The data hold a few hundred thousand distinct CDR3 sequences, with more than 20% observed a single time. Sequenced material: blood. The TCR was taken from a man between 45 and 60 years old with Graves' hyperthyroidism.

The CDR3 sequence is CASRQGASTDTQYF. CDR3 sequence (DNA): TGTGCCAGCAGACAGGGGGCAAGCACAGATACGCAGTATTTT. The chain employs TRBV2 and TRBJ2-3, with 9 bases fitting TRBD1. Unmatched junction bases numbered 1, after V lost 6 bases and J lost 0 bases. This CDR3 has 14 residues. CDR1 and CDR2 (germline): SNHLY, FYNNEI.